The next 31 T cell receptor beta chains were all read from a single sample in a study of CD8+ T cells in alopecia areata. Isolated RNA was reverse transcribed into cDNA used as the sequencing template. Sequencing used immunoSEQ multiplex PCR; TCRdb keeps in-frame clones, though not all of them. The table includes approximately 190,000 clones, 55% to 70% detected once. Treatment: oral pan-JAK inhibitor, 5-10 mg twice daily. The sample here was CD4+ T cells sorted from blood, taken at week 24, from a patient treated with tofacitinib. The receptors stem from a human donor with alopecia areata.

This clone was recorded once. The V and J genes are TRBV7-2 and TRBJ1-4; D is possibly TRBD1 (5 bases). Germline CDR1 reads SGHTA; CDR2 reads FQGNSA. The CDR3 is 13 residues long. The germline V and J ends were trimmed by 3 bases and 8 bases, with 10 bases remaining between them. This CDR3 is CASSFWGGEKLFF. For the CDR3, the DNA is TGTGCCAGCAGCTTTTGGGGCGGAGAAAAACTGTTTTTT.

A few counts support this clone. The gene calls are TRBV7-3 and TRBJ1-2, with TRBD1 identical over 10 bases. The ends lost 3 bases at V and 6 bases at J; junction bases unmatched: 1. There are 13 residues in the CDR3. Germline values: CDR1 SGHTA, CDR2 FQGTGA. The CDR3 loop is CASSFGQGDGYTF. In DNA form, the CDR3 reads TGTGCCAGCAGCTTCGGACAGGGGGATGGCTACACCTTC.

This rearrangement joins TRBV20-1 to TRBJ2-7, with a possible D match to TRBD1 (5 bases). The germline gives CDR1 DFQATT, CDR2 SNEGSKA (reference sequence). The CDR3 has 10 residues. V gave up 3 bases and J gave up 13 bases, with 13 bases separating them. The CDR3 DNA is TGCAGTGCTAGCCGCGAACAGGCATACTTC. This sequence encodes CSASREQAYF.

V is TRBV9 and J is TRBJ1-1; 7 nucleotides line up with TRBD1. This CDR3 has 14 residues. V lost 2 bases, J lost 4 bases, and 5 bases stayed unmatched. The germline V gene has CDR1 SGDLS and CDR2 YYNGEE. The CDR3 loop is CASSVGQVGTEAFF. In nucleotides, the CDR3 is TGTGCCAGCAGCGTCGGACAGGTTGGCACTGAAGCTTTCTTT.

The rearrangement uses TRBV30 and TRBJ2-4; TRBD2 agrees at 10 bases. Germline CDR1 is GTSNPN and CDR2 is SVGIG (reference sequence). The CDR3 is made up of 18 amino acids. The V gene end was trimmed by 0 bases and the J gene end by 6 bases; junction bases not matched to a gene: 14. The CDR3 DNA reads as TGTGCCTGGAGTGTATATCGCTTGGCTAGCGGGAGTGTAAACATTCAGTACTTC. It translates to CAWSVYRLASGSVNIQYF.

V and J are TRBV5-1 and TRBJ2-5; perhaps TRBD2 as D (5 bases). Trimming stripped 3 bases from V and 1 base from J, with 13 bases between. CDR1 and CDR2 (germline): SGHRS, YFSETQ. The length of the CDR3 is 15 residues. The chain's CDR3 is CASSSTRTSQETQYF. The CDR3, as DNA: TGCGCCAGCAGCTCCACGCGTACTAGCCAAGAGACCCAGTACTTC.

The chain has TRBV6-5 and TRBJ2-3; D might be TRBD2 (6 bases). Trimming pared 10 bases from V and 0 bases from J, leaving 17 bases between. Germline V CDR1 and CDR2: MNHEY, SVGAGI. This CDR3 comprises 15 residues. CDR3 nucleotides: TGTGCCACCCGGGGGTACGAGGGGAGCACAGATACGCAGTATTTT. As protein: CATRGYEGSTDTQYF.

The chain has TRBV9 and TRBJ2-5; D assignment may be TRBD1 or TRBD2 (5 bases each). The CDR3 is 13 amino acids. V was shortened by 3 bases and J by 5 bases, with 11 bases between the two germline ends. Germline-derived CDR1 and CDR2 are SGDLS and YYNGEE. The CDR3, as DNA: TGTGCCAGCAGCGCGGGACCTAGGGAGACCCAGTACTTC. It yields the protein CASSAGPRETQYF.

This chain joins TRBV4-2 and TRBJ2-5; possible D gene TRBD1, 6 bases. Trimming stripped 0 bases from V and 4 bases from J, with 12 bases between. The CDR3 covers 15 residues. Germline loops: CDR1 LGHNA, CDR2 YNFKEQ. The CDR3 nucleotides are TGTGCCAGCAGCCAAGACCGCAGGGGACGAGAGACCCAGTACTTC. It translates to CASSQDRRGRETQYF.

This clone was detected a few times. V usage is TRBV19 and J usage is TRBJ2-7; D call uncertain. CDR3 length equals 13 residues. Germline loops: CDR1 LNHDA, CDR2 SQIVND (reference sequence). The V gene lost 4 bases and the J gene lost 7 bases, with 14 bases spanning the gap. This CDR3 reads CASSRGLQGEQYF. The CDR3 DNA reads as TGTGCCAGTAGTAGGGGATTACAAGGGGAGCAGTACTTC.

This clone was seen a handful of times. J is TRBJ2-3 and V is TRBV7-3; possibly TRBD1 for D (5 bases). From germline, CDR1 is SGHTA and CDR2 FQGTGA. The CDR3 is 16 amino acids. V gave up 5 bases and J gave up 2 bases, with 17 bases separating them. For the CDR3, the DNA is TGTGCCAGCAGCCGACCTCAGGGCCAGGACACAGATACGCAGTATTTT. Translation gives CASSRPQGQDTDTQYF. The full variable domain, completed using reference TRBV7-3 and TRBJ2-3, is GAGVSQTPSNKVTEKGKYVELRCDPISGHTALYWYRQSLGQGPEFLIYFQGTGAADDSGLPNDRFFAVRPEGSVSTLKIQRTERGDSAVYLCASSRPQGQDTDTQYFGPGTRLTVL.

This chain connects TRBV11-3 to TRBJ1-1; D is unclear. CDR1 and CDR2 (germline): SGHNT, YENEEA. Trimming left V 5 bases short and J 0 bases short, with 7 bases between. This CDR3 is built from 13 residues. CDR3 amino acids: CASSMRLNTEAFF. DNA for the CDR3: TGTGCCAGCAGCATGCGGTTGAACACTGAAGCTTTCTTT.

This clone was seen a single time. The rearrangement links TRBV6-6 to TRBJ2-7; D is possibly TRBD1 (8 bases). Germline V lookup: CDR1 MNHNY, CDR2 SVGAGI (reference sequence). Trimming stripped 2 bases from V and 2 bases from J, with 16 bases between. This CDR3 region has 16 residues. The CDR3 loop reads CASSYGGQGGTYEQYF. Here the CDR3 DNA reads TGTGCCAGCAGTTACGGTGGACAGGGAGGGACCTACGAGCAGTACTTC.

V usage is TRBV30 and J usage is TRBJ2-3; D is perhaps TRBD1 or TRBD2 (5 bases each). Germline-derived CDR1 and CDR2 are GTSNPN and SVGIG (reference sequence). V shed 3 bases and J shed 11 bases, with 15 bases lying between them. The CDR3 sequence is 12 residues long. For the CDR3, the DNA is TGTGCCTGGAGAGAGGTGGGGACGGGGCAGTATTTT. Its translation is CAWREVGTGQYF.

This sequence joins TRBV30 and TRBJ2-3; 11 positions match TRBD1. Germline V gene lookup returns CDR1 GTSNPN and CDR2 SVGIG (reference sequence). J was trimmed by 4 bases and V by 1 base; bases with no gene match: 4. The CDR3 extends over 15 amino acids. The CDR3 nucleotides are TGTGCCTGGAGTGATGGACAGGGGGCCGCAGATACGCAGTATTTT. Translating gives CAWSDGQGAADTQYF.

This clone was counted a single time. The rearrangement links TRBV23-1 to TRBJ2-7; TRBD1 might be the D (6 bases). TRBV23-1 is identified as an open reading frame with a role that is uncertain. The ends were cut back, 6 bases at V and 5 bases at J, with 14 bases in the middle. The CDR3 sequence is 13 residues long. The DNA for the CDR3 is TGCGCCAGCAGGCAAACAGGGTTTCACGAGCAGTACTTC. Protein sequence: CASRQTGFHEQYF.

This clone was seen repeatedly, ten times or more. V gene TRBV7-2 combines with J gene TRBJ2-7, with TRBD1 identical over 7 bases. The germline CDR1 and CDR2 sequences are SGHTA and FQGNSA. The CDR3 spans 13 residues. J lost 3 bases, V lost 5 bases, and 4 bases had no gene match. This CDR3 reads CASSVGTDYEQYF. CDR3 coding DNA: TGTGCCAGCAGCGTTGGGACAGACTACGAGCAGTACTTC.

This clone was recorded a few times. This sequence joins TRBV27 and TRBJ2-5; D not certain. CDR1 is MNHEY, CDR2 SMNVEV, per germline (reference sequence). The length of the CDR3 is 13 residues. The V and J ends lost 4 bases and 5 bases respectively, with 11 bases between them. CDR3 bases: TGTGCCAGCAGTTCTCCCGACTGGGAGACCCAGTACTTC. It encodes CASSSPDWETQYF.

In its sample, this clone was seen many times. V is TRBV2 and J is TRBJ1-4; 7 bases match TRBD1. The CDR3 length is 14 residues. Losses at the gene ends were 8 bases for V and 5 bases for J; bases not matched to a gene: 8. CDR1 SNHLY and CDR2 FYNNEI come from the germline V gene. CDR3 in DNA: TGTGCCAGCCTGCCCGACAGGGAAAATGAAAAACTGTTTTTT. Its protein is CASLPDRENEKLFF.

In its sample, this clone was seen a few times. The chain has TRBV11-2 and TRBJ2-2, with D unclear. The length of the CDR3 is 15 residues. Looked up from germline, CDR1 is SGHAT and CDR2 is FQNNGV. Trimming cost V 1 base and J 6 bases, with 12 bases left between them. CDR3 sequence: CASSLVTQGAGELFF. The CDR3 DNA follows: TGTGCCAGCAGCTTAGTTACCCAAGGCGCCGGGGAGCTGTTTTTT.

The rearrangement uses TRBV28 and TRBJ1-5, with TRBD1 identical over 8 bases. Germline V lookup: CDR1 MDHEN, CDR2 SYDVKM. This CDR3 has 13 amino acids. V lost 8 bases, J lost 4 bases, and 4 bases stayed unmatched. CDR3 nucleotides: TGTGCCAGCCACGGGACAGGAAATCAGCCCCAGCATTTT. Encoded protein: CASHGTGNQPQHF.

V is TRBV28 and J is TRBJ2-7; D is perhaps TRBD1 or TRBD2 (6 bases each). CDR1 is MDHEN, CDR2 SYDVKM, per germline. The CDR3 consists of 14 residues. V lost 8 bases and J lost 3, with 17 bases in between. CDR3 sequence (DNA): TGTGCCAGCTGTGTCGGGGGCAAAATCTACGAGCAGTACTTC. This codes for CASCVGGKIYEQYF.

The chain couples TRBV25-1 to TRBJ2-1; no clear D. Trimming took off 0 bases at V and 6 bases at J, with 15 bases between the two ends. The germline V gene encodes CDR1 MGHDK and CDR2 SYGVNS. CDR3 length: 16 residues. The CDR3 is CASSEYSRSSGNEQFF. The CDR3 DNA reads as TGTGCCAGCAGTGAATATAGCAGGAGTTCGGGCAATGAGCAGTTCTTC. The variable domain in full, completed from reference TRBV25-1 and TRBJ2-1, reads EADIYQTPRYLVIGTGKKITLECSQTMGHDKMYWYQQDPGMELHLIHYSYGVNSTEKGDLSSESTVSRIRTEHFPLTLESARPSHTSQYLCASSEYSRSSGNEQFFGPGTRLTVL.

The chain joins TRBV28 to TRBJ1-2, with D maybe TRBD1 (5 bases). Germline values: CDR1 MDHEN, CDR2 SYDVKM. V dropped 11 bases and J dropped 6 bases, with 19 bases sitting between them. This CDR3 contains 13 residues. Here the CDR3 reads CASRGGIVHGYTF. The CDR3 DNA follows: TGTGCCTCTCGCGGGGGAATCGTCCATGGCTACACCTTC.

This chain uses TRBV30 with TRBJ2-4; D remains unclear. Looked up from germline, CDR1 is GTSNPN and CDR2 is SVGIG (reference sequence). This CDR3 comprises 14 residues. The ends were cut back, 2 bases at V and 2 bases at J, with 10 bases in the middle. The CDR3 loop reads CAWSRVPSKNIQYF. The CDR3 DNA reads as TGTGCCTGGAGTCGGGTGCCTTCCAAAAACATTCAGTACTTC.

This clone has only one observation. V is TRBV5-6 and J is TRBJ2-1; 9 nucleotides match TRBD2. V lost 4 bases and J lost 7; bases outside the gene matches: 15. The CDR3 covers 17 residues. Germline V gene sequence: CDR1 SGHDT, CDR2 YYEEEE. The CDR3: CASSPQGSSGGWNEQFF. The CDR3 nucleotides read TGTGCCAGCAGCCCACAAGGGAGTAGCGGGGGATGGAATGAGCAGTTCTTC.

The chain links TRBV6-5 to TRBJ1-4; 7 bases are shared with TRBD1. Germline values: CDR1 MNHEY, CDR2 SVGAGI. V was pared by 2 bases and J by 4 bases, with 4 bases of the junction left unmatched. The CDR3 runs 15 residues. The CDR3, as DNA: TGTGCCAGCAGTTACCCCACAGGGGTTAATGAAAAACTGTTTTTT. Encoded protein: CASSYPTGVNEKLFF.

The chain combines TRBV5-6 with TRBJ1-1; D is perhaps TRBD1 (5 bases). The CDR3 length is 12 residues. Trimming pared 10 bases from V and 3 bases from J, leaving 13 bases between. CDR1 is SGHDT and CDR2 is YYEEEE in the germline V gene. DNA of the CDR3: TGTGCCCCAACCCGGGACTACACTGAAGCTTTCTTT. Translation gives CAPTRDYTEAFF.

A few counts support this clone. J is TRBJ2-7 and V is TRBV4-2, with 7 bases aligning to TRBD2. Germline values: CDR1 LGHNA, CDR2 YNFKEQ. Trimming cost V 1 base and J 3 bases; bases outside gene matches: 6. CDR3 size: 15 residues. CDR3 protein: CASSQGQGGGYEQYF. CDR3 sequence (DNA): TGTGCCAGCAGCCAAGGGCAGGGCGGGGGCTACGAGCAGTACTTC.

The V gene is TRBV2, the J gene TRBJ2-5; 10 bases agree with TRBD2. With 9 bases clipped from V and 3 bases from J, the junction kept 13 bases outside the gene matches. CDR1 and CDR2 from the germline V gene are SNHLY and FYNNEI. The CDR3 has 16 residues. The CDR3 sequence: CASGLAEGGPEETQYF. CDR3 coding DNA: TGTGCCAGTGGACTAGCGGAGGGGGGGCCCGAAGAGACCCAGTACTTC.

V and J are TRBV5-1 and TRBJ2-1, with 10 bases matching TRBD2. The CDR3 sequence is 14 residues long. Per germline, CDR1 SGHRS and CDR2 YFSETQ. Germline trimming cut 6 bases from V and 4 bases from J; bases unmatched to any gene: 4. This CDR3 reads CASTWTSGYNEQFF. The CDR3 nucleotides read TGCGCCAGCACCTGGACTAGCGGATACAATGAGCAGTTCTTC. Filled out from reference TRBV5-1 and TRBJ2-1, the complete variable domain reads KAGVTQTPRYLIKTRGQQVTLSCSPISGHRSVSWYQQTPGQGLQFLFEYFSETQRNKGNFPGRFSGRQFSNSRSEMNVSTLELGDSALYLCASTWTSGYNEQFFGPGTRLTVL.